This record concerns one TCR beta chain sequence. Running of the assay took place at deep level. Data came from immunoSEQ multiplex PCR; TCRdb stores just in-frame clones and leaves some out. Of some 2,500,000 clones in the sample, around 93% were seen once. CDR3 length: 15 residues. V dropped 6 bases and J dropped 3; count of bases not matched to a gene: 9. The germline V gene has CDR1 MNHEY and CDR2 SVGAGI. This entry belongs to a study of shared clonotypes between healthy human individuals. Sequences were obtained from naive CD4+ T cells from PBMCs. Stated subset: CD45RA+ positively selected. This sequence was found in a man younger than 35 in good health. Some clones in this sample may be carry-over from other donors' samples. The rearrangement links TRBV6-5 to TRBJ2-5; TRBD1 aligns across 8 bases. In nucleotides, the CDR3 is TGTGCCAGCAGCCTGACAGGGGTAGGGGAAGAGACCCAGTACTTC. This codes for CASSLTGVGEETQYF.